This is a list of T cell receptor beta chains from one sample in a study of regulatory T cells in long-lasting Graves disease. Via MiXCR, TCRdb re-called the multiplex PCR reads, giving one row per CDR3 protein. The sample includes around 330,000 distinct CDR3 sequences, over 15% of them seen just once. Specimen: peripheral blood mononuclear cells (PBMCs), collected at new diagnosis, from a patient treated with antithyroid drugs. Receptor source: a female donor with Graves disease. CDR3s include the opening cysteine and the closing phenylalanine or tryptophan. Fields, in order: clone size, D gene, J gene, V gene, CDR3 DNA, CDR3 protein. The D gene is left open where the match is weak. A row's size may be missing; if present it is once, few, many or a size class.

size: -
D: -
J: TRBJ2-7
V: TRBV7-2
DNA: TGTGCCAGCAGACCGTCGGTGGGCTCCTACGAGCAGTACTTC
CDR3: CASRPSVGSYEQYF

size: -
D: -
J: TRBJ1-6
V: TRBV28
DNA: TGTGCCAGCAGTTTTATCTCATTGGGGGCAAAGAATTCACCCCTCCACTTT
CDR3: CASSFISLGAKNSPLHF

size: few
D: TRBD2
J: TRBJ2-1
V: TRBV10-3
DNA: TGTGCCATCATTAGCGGGAGAGGGGATGAGCAGTTCTTC
CDR3: CAIISGRGDEQFF

size: many
D: TRBD2
J: TRBJ2-7
V: TRBV6-1
DNA: TGTGCCAGCAGTGGATTAGGGGACTACTCCTACGAGCAGTACTTC
CDR3: CASSGLGDYSYEQYF

size: few
D: -
J: TRBJ1-5
V: TRBV30
DNA: TGTGCCTGGAGTGTACTTGGGCCCCAGCATTTT
CDR3: CAWSVLGPQHF

size: many
D: -
J: TRBJ2-3
V: TRBV10-2
DNA: TGCGCCAGCAATTTCGGAGCTGGAGATACGCAGTATTTT
CDR3: CASNFGAGDTQYF

size: -
D: TRBD1
J: TRBJ2-2
V: TRBV4-1
DNA: TGCGCCAGCAGGAAAGATGCCGGGGACAGGGCTTCGAACACCGGGGAGCTGTTTTTT
CDR3: CASRKDAGDRASNTGELFF

size: -
D: -
J: TRBJ2-7
V: TRBV7-2
DNA: TGTGCCAGCAGACCGTCGGGGGCCGCCTACGAGCAGTACTTC
CDR3: CASRPSGAAYEQYF

size: many
D: -
J: TRBJ1-2
V: TRBV30
DNA: TGTGCCTGGAGTGTCGACTCCTGGGGCAACTATGGCTACACCTTC
CDR3: CAWSVDSWGNYGYTF

size: -
D: -
J: TRBJ1-5
V: TRBV6-1
DNA: TGTGCCAGCAGCGGCGGGAGAGGGAATCAGCCCCAGCATTTT
CDR3: CASSGGRGNQPQHF

size: -
D: -
J: TRBJ1-5
V: TRBV6-1
DNA: TGTGCCAGCAGTGAAGCGCCCGTAGCCCCATATCAGCCCCAGCATTTT
CDR3: CASSEAPVAPYQPQHF

size: many
D: -
J: TRBJ1-6
V: TRBV12-3/TRBV12-4
DNA: TGTGCCAGCAGTTTAGGGGGGGGTAATTCACCCCTCCACTTT
CDR3: CASSLGGGNSPLHF

size: -
D: -
J: TRBJ2-6
V: TRBV7-6
DNA: TGTGCCAGCAGCTCGACAGCCTCTGGGGCCAACGTCCTGACTTTC
CDR3: CASSSTASGANVLTF

size: -
D: -
J: TRBJ1-1
V: TRBV11-2
DNA: TGTGCCAGCAGCTTAGCCGGGGTGGATTCTGAAGCTTTCTTT
CDR3: CASSLAGVDSEAFF

size: many
D: TRBD2
J: TRBJ2-2
V: TRBV7-2
DNA: TGTGCCAGCAGCCCAAATAGCGGGGGAGGAACCGGGGAGCTGTTTTTT
CDR3: CASSPNSGGGTGELFF

size: many
D: -
J: TRBJ2-1
V: TRBV11-3
DNA: TGTGCCAGCAGCTTAGGAACGGAGTTAGGAGTCATACTTAGCGGACCATACAATGAGCAGTTCTTC
CDR3: CASSLGTELGVILSGPYNEQFF

size: many
D: -
J: TRBJ2-5
V: TRBV30
DNA: TGTGCCTGGACCCAGGGGCTCCGGGGGACCCAGTACTTC
CDR3: CAWTQGLRGTQYF

size: -
D: TRBD2
J: TRBJ2-7
V: TRBV12-3/TRBV12-4
DNA: TGTGCCAGCAGTCTCCAAGCGGGGACCACGAGGGAGCAGTACTTC
CDR3: CASSLQAGTTREQYF

size: many
D: TRBD2
J: TRBJ2-1
V: TRBV20-1
DNA: TGCAGTGCTAGGGGGACTAGCGGGAGGAGGGAGCAGTTCTTC
CDR3: CSARGTSGRREQFF

size: -
D: -
J: TRBJ1-4
V: TRBV28
DNA: TGTGCCAGCAGTTCGGCGGAAGTCCATGAAAAACTGTTTTTT
CDR3: CASSSAEVHEKLFF

size: many
D: -
J: TRBJ1-4
V: TRBV12-3/TRBV12-4
DNA: TGTGCCAGCAGTTTGACGCCCCGGAATGAAAAACTGTTTTTT
CDR3: CASSLTPRNEKLFF

size: many
D: -
J: TRBJ2-7
V: TRBV28
DNA: TGTGCCAACAGCTTGAACTACGAGCAGTACTTC
CDR3: CANSLNYEQYF

size: many
D: -
J: TRBJ2-1
V: TRBV7-2
DNA: TGTGCCAGCAGCTTAGCGAGGACGGTCAATGAGCAGTTCTTC
CDR3: CASSLARTVNEQFF

size: many
D: TRBD1
J: TRBJ2-1
V: TRBV12-3/TRBV12-4
DNA: TGTGCCAGCAGTACCTCCGGGACAGGGGGCCTCTACAATGAGCAGTTCTTC
CDR3: CASSTSGTGGLYNEQFF

size: -
D: -
J: TRBJ1-5
V: TRBV30
DNA: TGTGCCTGGAAGACAGGTAATCAGCCCCAGCATTTT
CDR3: CAWKTGNQPQHF

size: -
D: -
J: TRBJ1-6
V: TRBV9
DNA: TGTGCCAGCAGCCTTGGGGCCCCCGCCGGACCCCTCCACTTT
CDR3: CASSLGAPAGPLHF

size: few
D: TRBD2
J: TRBJ2-5
V: TRBV2
DNA: TGTGCCAGCCGTGGACTAGCTGGTCAGACCCAGTACTTC
CDR3: CASRGLAGQTQYF

size: many
D: -
J: TRBJ2-6
V: TRBV3-1
DNA: TGTGCCAGCAGCCCATCACCTGGGGCCAACGTCCTGACTTTC
CDR3: CASSPSPGANVLTF

size: many
D: -
J: TRBJ1-4
V: TRBV15
DNA: TGTGCCACCAGCAGAGATCGTGGTCGGGGGGAAAAACTGTTTTTT
CDR3: CATSRDRGRGEKLFF

size: many
D: -
J: TRBJ1-5
V: TRBV2
DNA: TGTGCCAGCAGTGAATGGGCGTACAGATTCAATCAGCCCCAGCATTTT
CDR3: CASSEWAYRFNQPQHF

size: few
D: TRBD1
J: TRBJ2-1
V: TRBV5-1
DNA: TGCGCCAGCAGCTTGACAGGGGGAGGCCATGAGCAGTTCTTC
CDR3: CASSLTGGGHEQFF

size: many
D: TRBD1
J: TRBJ2-7
V: TRBV29-1
DNA: TGCAGCGTTGCCACGGGCAGGGGGTACTCCTACGAGCAGTACTTC
CDR3: CSVATGRGYSYEQYF

size: many
D: -
J: TRBJ1-5
V: TRBV30
DNA: TGTGCCTGGAGTGGGGCAGTGGAACAGCCCCAGCATTTT
CDR3: CAWSGAVEQPQHF

size: many
D: TRBD2
J: TRBJ2-7
V: TRBV7-8
DNA: TGTGCCAGCAGCTTAGGGCACGCGGGAGTGGTCGAGCAGTACTTC
CDR3: CASSLGHAGVVEQYF

size: many
D: TRBD1
J: TRBJ2-5
V: TRBV18
DNA: TGTGCCAGCTCACTAGGGACAGAAGAGACCCAGTACTTC
CDR3: CASSLGTEETQYF

size: -
D: -
J: TRBJ1-6
V: TRBV12-3/TRBV12-4
DNA: TGTGCCAGCAGTGGGACGGCGGATAATTCACCCCTCCACTTT
CDR3: CASSGTADNSPLHF

size: many
D: TRBD2
J: TRBJ2-7
V: TRBV7-8
DNA: TGTGCCAGCAGCCGCTCTAGCGGGAGGTTGCTCGAGCAGTACTTC
CDR3: CASSRSSGRLLEQYF

size: -
D: -
J: TRBJ2-5
V: TRBV11-2
DNA: TGTGCCAGCAGCTCCGGACGGACCCAGTACTTC
CDR3: CASSSGRTQYF

size: many
D: -
J: TRBJ1-5
V: TRBV11-2
DNA: TGTGCCAGCAGCTTTGAAGGGAGGGATAATCAGCCCCAGCATTTT
CDR3: CASSFEGRDNQPQHF

size: many
D: TRBD1
J: TRBJ2-3
V: TRBV5-1
DNA: TGCGCCAGCAGCCCCGGACAGGGAAGGATCACAGATACGCAGTATTTT
CDR3: CASSPGQGRITDTQYF

size: many
D: -
J: TRBJ1-2
V: TRBV9
DNA: TGTGCCAGCAGCCAAGGGGGGGGACCAAGCTATGGCTACACCTTC
CDR3: CASSQGGGPSYGYTF

size: many
D: -
J: TRBJ2-1
V: TRBV6-1
DNA: TGTGCCAGCAGCCCGTTTAGCGATGGGGCTTACAATGAGCAGTTCTTC
CDR3: CASSPFSDGAYNEQFF

size: -
D: -
J: TRBJ2-5
V: TRBV6-9
DNA: TGTGCCAGCAGTTACAGCCGGATCGGGGAGACCCAGTACTTC
CDR3: CASSYSRIGETQYF

size: many
D: TRBD2
J: TRBJ2-3
V: TRBV3-1
DNA: TGTGCCAGCAGCCAAGTGGCGGGGGACACAGATACGCAGTATTTT
CDR3: CASSQVAGDTDTQYF

size: -
D: -
J: TRBJ2-7
V: TRBV18
DNA: TGTGCCAGCTCATCGGCTAGCAGGAGCTACGAGCAGTACTTC
CDR3: CASSSASRSYEQYF

size: many
D: -
J: TRBJ1-1
V: TRBV28
DNA: TGTGCCAGCAGCCGAAGTCACACTGAAGCTTTCTTT
CDR3: CASSRSHTEAFF

size: many
D: TRBD2
J: TRBJ2-2
V: TRBV5-1
DNA: TGCGCCAGCAGCTTGATACTAGCGGGAGTGACCGGGGAGCTGTTTTTT
CDR3: CASSLILAGVTGELFF